This TCR beta chain was documented in a study of long-term antiretroviral therapy in people with HIV. Version v3.0 of the immunoSEQ assay ran at survey level. Only in-frame clones appear in the TCRdb table, and some are missing; sequencing was by immunoSEQ multiplex PCR. Of 30,000 to 40,000 clones listed, 80% to 90% are singletons. In this sample, this clone turned up once. Its antigen remains unidentified. The CDR3 is 15 residues long. V shed 0 bases and J 2 bases; nucleotides not matched to a gene: 1. Germline V gives CDR1 LGHNA, CDR2 YSLEER. Study-wide results and limits: Comparison with controls showed narrower CDR3 length ranges in HIV repertoires.

This receptor was taken from a man between 18 and 35 years old with HIV. The sample was unsorted PBMCs, taken 0.4 years before starting antiretroviral therapy. The rearrangement uses TRBV4-3 and TRBJ1-3; 7 nucleotides match TRBD1. The CDR3 loop reads CASSQDGTAGNTIYF. The CDR3 DNA reads TGCGCCAGCAGCCAAGACGGGACAGCTGGAAACACCATATATTTT.